One and the same sample provided the 15 T cell receptor beta chains below, sequenced in a study of T cell responses to AZD1222 COVID-19 vaccine. Profiling relied on immunoSEQ multiplex PCR, and the TCRdb table lists in-frame clones only, not all of them. The sample includes 120,000 or so clones, about 88% seen only once; the top ten take 2.5% to 3.5%. The source was peripheral blood, collected 28 days after the second AZD1222 dose. Receptor source: an adult who received the AZD1222 COVID-19 vaccine.

This sequence joins TRBV5-1 and TRBJ1-2; no reliable D call. In germline, CDR1 is SGHRS, CDR2 YFSETQ. Trimming removed 0 bases from V and 2 bases from J, with 8 bases in between. The CDR3 totals 14 residues. In nucleotides, the CDR3 is TGCGCCAGCAGCTTGGAGGCGGGGAACTATGGCTACACCTTC. Its protein product is CASSLEAGNYGYTF.

This sequence joins TRBV7-3 and TRBJ1-1; TRBD1 matches at 7 bases. Germline assignment: CDR1 SGHTA and CDR2 FQGTGA. The CDR3 is 14 amino acids. Germline trimming cut 4 bases from V and 3 bases from J; bases unmatched to any gene: 5. The CDR3 DNA sequence: TGTGCCAGCAGCTCCTCCGGGACAGACACTGAAGCTTTCTTT. It encodes CASSSSGTDTEAFF.

This sequence joins TRBV6-5 and TRBJ1-1; D unclear. V was clipped by 5 bases and J by 8 bases, with 15 bases between them. This CDR3 is 13 amino acids long. CDR1 is MNHEY and CDR2 is SVGAGI in the germline V gene. The CDR3 is CASSLTGFLEAFF. The CDR3 region has the DNA TGTGCCAGCAGTCTGACGGGTTTTCTAGAAGCTTTCTTT.

The rearrangement links TRBV7-9 to TRBJ2-1, with a possible D match to TRBD1 (5 bases). With 5 bases removed from V and 5 bases from J, the gap between germline ends came to 22 bases. This CDR3 region has 17 residues. Germline V gene data show CDR1 as SEHNR and CDR2 as FQNEAQ (reference sequence). The CDR3 coding sequence is TGTGCCAGCAGCCCCCAGCTTCGGCAGGGCGCCGACAATGAGCAGTTCTTC. Translating it yields CASSPQLRQGADNEQFF.

The chain is built from TRBV9 and TRBJ2-3; D remains ambiguous. The V end lost 4 bases, the J end lost 4 bases, and 7 bases lay between the germline ends. Germline loops: CDR1 SGDLS, CDR2 YYNGEE. This CDR3 contains 12 residues. CDR3 bases: TGTGCCAGCAGCCCCGATCCAGATACGCAGTATTTT. As protein: CASSPDPDTQYF.

The chain has TRBV9 and TRBJ1-4, with a tentative D call TRBD1 (6 bases). The V and J ends lost 7 bases and 8 bases respectively, with 15 bases between them. The CDR3 is 13 residues long. Per germline, CDR1 SGDLS and CDR2 YYNGEE. CDR3 residues: CASQRGAEEKLFF. The CDR3 nucleotides are TGTGCCAGCCAACGGGGGGCAGAAGAAAAACTGTTTTTT. Full variable domain (missing parts from reference TRBV9 and TRBJ1-4): DSGVTQTPKHLITATGQRVTLRCSPRSGDLSVYWYQQSLDQGLQFLIQYYNGEERAKGNILERFSAQQFPDLHSELNLSSLELGDSALYFCASQRGAEEKLFFGSGTQLSVL.

The chain recombines TRBV4-1 with TRBJ1-2; D possibly corresponds to TRBD1 (5 bases). The CDR3 covers 16 residues. The germline V and J ends were trimmed by 0 bases and 4 bases, with 15 bases remaining between them. Germline V gives CDR1 MGHRA, CDR2 YSYEKL. CDR3 DNA: TGCGCCAGCAGCCAAGATCCCCAGGGTAGACGCTATGGCTACACCTTC. This translates into CASSQDPQGRRYGYTF.

This chain links TRBV14 with TRBJ2-5; a weak D match, TRBD1 (5 bases). Trimming took off 0 bases at V and 6 bases at J, with 17 bases between the two ends. The CDR3 totals 16 residues. CDR1 is SGHDN, CDR2 FVKESK, per germline. The CDR3 region is CASSQDQGRRTQTQYF. The DNA of the CDR3 is TGTGCCAGCAGCCAAGATCAGGGCAGGCGAACGCAGACCCAGTACTTC.

This CDR3 is CASSYRGQARETQYF. The CDR3 nucleotides read TGTGCCAGCAGTTACCGCGGACAGGCCAGGGAGACCCAGTACTTC. The chain links TRBV6-2 or TRBV6-3 to TRBJ2-5; TRBD1 agrees at 7 bases. V trimming: 2 bases; J trimming: 5 bases; junction bases outside the gene matches: 8. This CDR3 is built from 15 residues. The germline V gene encodes CDR1 MNHEY and CDR2 SVGEGT.

V is TRBV18 and J is TRBJ2-7; 11 bases match TRBD1. The J segment lost 6 bases and the V segment lost 0 bases, leaving 7 bases of the junction unmatched. This CDR3 region has 16 residues. The germline gives CDR1 KGHSH, CDR2 LQKENI. The CDR3 DNA reads as TGTGCCAGCTCACCACCTGTCCGGGACAGGGGGACCGAGCAGTACTTC. It specifies CASSPPVRDRGTEQYF.

This chain joins TRBV10-2 and TRBJ1-6; 8 bases match TRBD1. This CDR3 has 14 amino acids. CDR1 and CDR2 from the germline V gene are WSHSY and SAAADI. V lost 6 bases to trimming and J lost 5 bases; unmatched junction nucleotides: 3. CDR3 nucleotide sequence: TGCGCCAGCAGGGGGACAGGCCATAATTCACCCCTCCACTTT. It yields the protein CASRGTGHNSPLHF.

The chain has TRBV19 and TRBJ1-5; 8 bases align to TRBD1. The CDR3 totals 15 residues. The V gene's germline CDR1 is LNHDA and CDR2 SQIVND (reference sequence). After removal of 1 base from V and 7 bases from J, the junction contained 6 bases not matched to a gene. Written as DNA, the CDR3 is TGTGCCAGTAGTATAGTACAGGGGGGAAGACAGCCCCAGCATTTT. This codes for CASSIVQGGRQPQHF.

The chain carries TRBV27 and TRBJ2-1, with D possibly being TRBD2 (5 bases). Germline CDR1 MNHEY, CDR2 SMNVEV (reference sequence). The V gene lost 1 base and the J gene lost 0 bases, with 10 bases spanning the gap. The CDR3 contains 16 residues. CDR3 residues: CASSLYGRASYNEQFF. The CDR3 DNA follows: TGTGCCAGCAGTTTATACGGGCGGGCCTCCTACAATGAGCAGTTCTTC.

V usage is TRBV5-1 and J usage is TRBJ1-3, with D perhaps TRBD1 (5 bases). CDR1 is SGHRS, CDR2 YFSETQ, per germline. The CDR3 is 17 residues long. Trimming took off 3 bases at V and 0 bases at J, with 16 bases between the two ends. The CDR3 DNA reads TGCGCCAGCAGCTGGGGGGGTGGCGTAACCTCTGGAAACACCATATATTTT. Translated, it gives CASSWGGGVTSGNTIYF. Full variable domain (rest looked up from reference TRBV5-1 and TRBJ1-3): KAGVTQTPRYLIKTRGQQVTLSCSPISGHRSVSWYQQTPGQGLQFLFEYFSETQRNKGNFPGRFSGRQFSNSRSEMNVSTLELGDSALYLCASSWGGGVTSGNTIYFGEGSWLTVV.

The J gene is TRBJ1-5, the V gene TRBV4-1, with D tentatively TRBD1 (5 bases). The CDR3 is 15 residues long. Trimming cost V 1 base and J 4 bases, with 11 bases left between them. From germline, CDR1 is MGHRA and CDR2 YSYEKL. CDR3 in DNA: TGCGCCAGCAGCCAAGTTGCCAGGGAGAATCAGCCCCAGCATTTT. This gives the protein CASSQVARENQPQHF.